This T cell receptor (beta chain) was observed in a study of neurological immune-mediated disorders. Ten or more counts support this clonotype. TCRdb reanalysed the 5' RACE reads using MiXCR and keeps one entry per CDR3 protein. The sample lists 66,000 or so distinct CDR3 sequences; 5.2% were seen once. This CDR3 has 13 amino acids. V shed 9 bases and J 5 bases; nucleotides not matched to a gene: 9. Germline loops: CDR1 ENHRY, CDR2 SYGVKD. The specimen was PBMCs. The TCR was taken from a woman under 40 with multiple sclerosis. V and J are TRBV10-3 and TRBJ1-1; 7 nucleotides align to TRBD1. CDR3 protein: CAINRGTGTEAFF. The CDR3 bases are TGTGCCATAAACAGGGGTACGGGTACTGAAGCTTTCTTT.